This T cell receptor beta chain is drawn from a study of cytomegalovirus exposure and HLA in healthy donors. General study findings and limits: Only CMV serostatus was available as immune exposure information.

As regards this clone: The antigen remains undetermined.

With 60 Vbeta and 13 Jbeta primers, the PCR was carried out. Sequencing used immunoSEQ multiplex PCR; TCRdb keeps in-frame clones, though not all of them. The sample holds some 140,000 clones, 78% seen once. The sequenced material came from PBMCs. The receptor's source is a young woman in good health and CMV-seronegative.

In nucleotides, the CDR3 is TGCGCCAGCAGCCAAGAATGGGCCCGTGGAAACACCATATATTTT. Amino acids: CASSQEWARGNTIYF. The V call is TRBV4-1, the J call TRBJ1-3; D not resolved. This CDR3 is built from 15 residues. Trimming pared 0 bases from V and 3 bases from J, leaving 9 bases between. Per germline, CDR1 MGHRA and CDR2 YSYEKL.